Each of the 26 T cell receptor beta chains below was sequenced from the same sample in a study of shared clonotypes between healthy human individuals. Measured with immunoSEQ multiplex PCR; TCRdb has only the in-frame clones, and not every one. The sample shows over 2 million clones, 85% to 95% of them seen only once. The material sequenced was naive CD4+ T cells from PBMCs. The subset: CD45RA+ positively selected. These receptors all come from a man younger than 35 in good health. Some clones in this sample may be carry-over from other donors' samples.

This clone has only a few counts. V is TRBV2 and J is TRBJ1-5; perhaps TRBD1 as D (5 bases). V lost 6 bases to trimming and J lost 7 bases, with 16 bases between them. CDR3 size: 14 residues. In germline, CDR1 is SNHLY, CDR2 FYNNEI. The CDR3 region has the DNA TGTGCCAGCAGGGGTACAGGTGGAGGGCAGCCCCAGCATTTT. Residues: CASRGTGGGQPQHF.

This clone appeared a single time. The same CDR3 also results from other DNA sequences found in this sample. The J gene is TRBJ2-5, the V gene TRBV7-3, with D perhaps matching TRBD1 (5 bases). CDR1 is SGHTA and CDR2 is FQGTGA in the germline V gene. The CDR3 spans 13 residues. V lost 4 bases and J 2 bases, leaving 8 bases between the germline ends. The chain's CDR3 is CASSSRQQETQYF. Here the CDR3 DNA reads TGTGCCAGCAGCTCGAGACAGCAAGAGACCCAGTACTTC. The variable domain in full, with the rest retrieved from reference TRBV7-3 and TRBJ2-5, is GAGVSQTPSNKVTEKGKYVELRCDPISGHTALYWYRQSLGQGPEFLIYFQGTGAADDSGLPNDRFFAVRPEGSVSTLKIQRTERGDSAVYLCASSSRQQETQYFGPGTRLLVL.

The table lists this clone with a count of one. This chain joins TRBV7-9 and TRBJ2-7, with TRBD1 matching 7 bases. This CDR3 contains 15 residues. Trimming removed 1 base from V and 3 bases from J; junction bases left unmatched: 6. The germline V gene has CDR1 SEHNR and CDR2 FQNEAQ (reference sequence). DNA of the CDR3: TGTGCCAGCAGCTTAGTGCAGGGGGTGGTCTACGAGCAGTACTTC. Protein product: CASSLVQGVVYEQYF.

The gene calls are TRBV25-1 and TRBJ2-7; 8 bases align to TRBD1. CDR3 length equals 15 residues. The germline CDR1 and CDR2 sequences are MGHDK and SYGVNS. J gave up 5 bases and V 6 bases, and 12 bases lay outside the gene matches. The CDR3 spells CASSPIGQGGHEQYF. CDR3 nucleotide sequence: TGTGCCAGCAGCCCTATCGGACAGGGAGGCCACGAGCAGTACTTC.

In DNA, the CDR3 is TGCGCCAGCAGCGCCATTCCAGGCTCCTACGAGCAGTACTTC. This translates into CASSAIPGSYEQYF. The J gene is TRBJ2-7, the V gene TRBV5-1; D is ambiguous. With 4 bases removed from V and 0 bases from J, the gap between germline ends came to 11 bases. This CDR3 region has 14 residues. CDR1 and CDR2 (germline): SGHRS, YFSETQ.

CDR3 in DNA: TGCAGCGTTGACAAAAGGGGTAGTCAGAACTATGGCTACACCTTC. Protein product: CSVDKRGSQNYGYTF. This sequence joins TRBV29-1 and TRBJ1-2; weak D call: TRBD1 (5 bases). CDR1 SQVTM and CDR2 ANQGSEA come from the germline V gene. CDR3 length: 15 residues. Deletions cut 3 bases from V and 2 bases from J, with 16 bases between.

The gene calls are TRBV5-1 and TRBJ2-7, with a weak D call TRBD1 (6 bases). The V end lost 4 bases, the J end lost 0 bases, and 14 bases lay between the germline ends. Germline assignment: CDR1 SGHRS and CDR2 YFSETQ. This CDR3 contains 15 residues. This CDR3 reads CASSRGNAVSYEQYF. In nucleotides, the CDR3 is TGCGCCAGCAGCAGGGGGAACGCCGTCTCCTACGAGCAGTACTTC.

The chain recombines TRBV18 with TRBJ2-3, with 12 bases fitting TRBD2. CDR3 length: 16 amino acids. V lost 6 bases and J lost 2; bases outside the gene matches: 6. CDR1 is KGHSH and CDR2 is LQKENI in the germline V gene. CDR3 coding DNA: TGTGCCAGCTCTCTCGGACTAGCGGGAACCACAGATACGCAGTATTTT. Translating it yields CASSLGLAGTTDTQYF.

The rearrangement links TRBV21-1 to TRBJ1-5; the table names TRBD1, a call not compared with the DNA. TRBV21-1 is classified as a pseudogene. This CDR3 comprises 14 residues. The CDR3 protein is CASSPRQGSQPQHF. The CDR3 DNA reads TGTGCCAGCAGCCCGCGACAGGGGAGTCAGCCCCAGCATTTT.

This chain links TRBV6-5 with TRBJ1-3; the D gene is possibly TRBD1 (5 bases). V lost 2 bases to trimming and J lost 0 bases, with 11 bases between them. Looked up from germline, CDR1 is MNHEY and CDR2 is SVGAGI. This CDR3 has 16 residues. The CDR3 DNA reads TGTGCCAGCAGTTACGGGACGGTTTCCTCTGGAAACACCATATATTTT. The encoded protein is CASSYGTVSSGNTIYF.

The chain uses TRBV7-3 and TRBJ1-1; D remains unclear. With 5 bases removed from V and 7 bases from J, the gap between germline ends came to 17 bases. Germline V lookup: CDR1 SGHTA, CDR2 FQGTGA. This CDR3 region has 14 residues. CDR3 sequence: CASSPDGSPGEAFF. CDR3 nucleotides: TGTGCCAGCAGCCCTGATGGGTCGCCGGGTGAAGCTTTCTTT.

CDR3 region: CATSIGHTEAFF. The CDR3 nucleotides read TGTGCCACCAGCATAGGACACACTGAAGCTTTCTTT. V is TRBV15 and J is TRBJ1-1; D gene uncertain. CDR1 and CDR2 from the germline V gene are LNHNV and YYDKDF (reference sequence). V dropped 4 bases and J dropped 3 bases, with 6 bases sitting between them. CDR3 length: 12 amino acids.

CDR3 residues: CASSPKGSRGSSYNSPLHF. CDR3 bases: TGTGCCAGCAGTCCCAAGGGAAGCCGGGGTAGCTCCTATAATTCACCCCTCCACTTT. The chain carries TRBV27 and TRBJ1-6; D gene unclear. V was clipped by 5 bases and J by 0 bases, with 20 bases between them. The CDR3 is 19 amino acids. Per germline, CDR1 MNHEY and CDR2 SMNVEV (reference sequence).

The chain has TRBV7-8 and TRBJ2-7, with TRBD1 identical over 9 bases. V shed 2 bases, J shed 6 bases, and the junction held 8 bases outside the gene matches. The CDR3 covers 15 residues. Per germline, CDR1 SGHVS and CDR2 FQNEAQ. The CDR3 loop reads CASSLSGTGFREQYF. The CDR3 DNA reads as TGTGCCAGCAGCTTAAGTGGGACAGGGTTTCGCGAGCAGTACTTC.

The chain has TRBV4-1 and TRBJ2-7, with TRBD2 as a possible D gene (5 bases). Trimming removed 0 bases at V and 8 bases at J, with 8 bases between. Germline loops: CDR1 MGHRA, CDR2 YSYEKL. The CDR3 sequence is 12 residues long. Here the CDR3 reads CASSQDGEKQYF. CDR3 in DNA: TGCGCCAGCAGCCAAGACGGGGAAAAGCAGTACTTC.

In the case of this clone: Different DNA sequences within this sample yield the same CDR3. The CDR3 sequence: CASSLSGAGTDTQYF. In DNA, the CDR3 is TGTGCCAGCAGTTTGTCGGGGGCCGGCACAGATACGCAGTATTTT. The V call is TRBV28, the J call TRBJ2-3; perhaps D is TRBD1 or TRBD2 (6 bases each). The V and J ends lost 3 bases and 1 base respectively, with 11 bases between them. Germline V CDR1 and CDR2: MDHEN, SYDVKM. The CDR3 has 15 amino acids.

This sequence joins TRBV28 and TRBJ2-7, with 8 bases that match TRBD2. The length of the CDR3 is 15 residues. The V gene end was trimmed by 6 bases and the J gene end by 5 bases; junction bases not matched to a gene: 12. Germline V gene lookup returns CDR1 MDHEN and CDR2 SYDVKM. The CDR3 loop is CASRPPGLVVDEQYF. In DNA form, the CDR3 reads TGTGCCAGCAGGCCTCCGGGACTAGTGGTCGACGAGCAGTACTTC.

This clone was seen a single time. The chain has TRBV7-3 and TRBJ2-1; TRBD2 aligns across 10 bases. The CDR3 runs to 16 residues. Losses at the gene ends were 6 bases for V and 4 bases for J; bases not matched to a gene: 9. Germline CDR1 SGHTA, CDR2 FQGTGA. The CDR3 reads CASSTTGTSEYNEQFF. The CDR3 bases are TGTGCCAGCAGTACGACCGGGACTAGCGAGTACAATGAGCAGTTCTTC.

This chain uses TRBV9 with TRBJ2-3; 9 bases match TRBD1. The germline V gene encodes CDR1 SGDLS and CDR2 YYNGEE. V lost 2 bases and J lost 4; bases outside the gene matches: 11. This CDR3 is 17 amino acids long. CDR3 residues: CASSVDSGTGRADTQYF. The CDR3 nucleotides read TGTGCCAGCAGCGTCGACTCCGGGACAGGGAGGGCAGATACGCAGTATTTT.

The chain combines TRBV10-3 with TRBJ2-7; D possibly corresponds to TRBD1 (5 bases). Trimming took off 4 bases at V and 6 bases at J, with 19 bases between the two ends. The CDR3 totals 15 residues. CDR1 and CDR2 from the germline V gene are ENHRY and SYGVKD. The CDR3 loop is CAISGDSLGLVEQYF. The CDR3 coding sequence is TGTGCCATCAGTGGCGACTCCCTGGGGCTTGTCGAGCAGTACTTC.

The rearrangement uses TRBV18 and TRBJ2-7; D may be TRBD2 (7 bases). This CDR3 spans 18 amino acids. CDR1 and CDR2 (germline): KGHSH, LQKENI. Trimming cost V 3 bases and J 0 bases, with 21 bases left between them. The CDR3 coding sequence is TGTGCCAGCTCACCCTTGGGGGGGGGCCAGCGGTACTCCTACGAGCAGTACTTC. Encoded protein: CASSPLGGGQRYSYEQYF.

About this clone itself: This sample includes further DNA sequences coding for the same CDR3. J is TRBJ2-5 and V is TRBV29-1; D tentatively fits TRBD1 or TRBD2 (5 bases each). The CDR3 has 13 amino acids. CDR1 and CDR2 from the germline V gene are SQVTM and ANQGSEA. V gave up 5 bases and J gave up 1 base, with 11 bases separating them. CDR3 sequence (DNA): TGCAGCGTTACGGGACGGCTCCAAGAGACCCAGTACTTC. Residues: CSVTGRLQETQYF.

This clone has just one count. The chain has TRBV4-3 and TRBJ1-4; 9 positions agree with TRBD1. V lost 1 base and J lost 5; bases outside the gene matches: 2. The CDR3 has 15 amino acids. CDR1 is LGHNA and CDR2 is YSLEER in the germline V gene. The CDR3 region has the DNA TGCGCCAGCAGCCAAGTAGGACAGGGGAATGAAAAACTGTTTTTT. Translation gives CASSQVGQGNEKLFF.

The rearrangement links TRBV29-1 to TRBJ2-2, with TRBD2 as a possible D gene (6 bases). This CDR3 has 15 amino acids. Trimming shortened V by 7 bases and J by 1 base, and 16 bases separated the two germline ends. Germline CDR1 reads SQVTM; CDR2 reads ANQGSEA. The CDR3 sequence: CSANRRGLNTGELFF. CDR3 DNA sequence: TGCAGCGCCAACCGGCGGGGCCTGAACACCGGGGAGCTGTTTTTT.

The chain uses TRBV5-1 and TRBJ2-1, with 8 bases that match TRBD2. The CDR3 is 16 residues long. V lost 2 bases and J lost 7; bases outside the gene matches: 11. Germline V gene sequence: CDR1 SGHRS, CDR2 YFSETQ. Written as DNA, the CDR3 is TGCGCCAGCAGCTTTCTGACGGGAGGGCTCGTGAATGAGCAGTTCTTC. This encodes CASSFLTGGLVNEQFF.

The chain joins TRBV28 to TRBJ2-3; 7 bases fit TRBD2. The CDR3 consists of 15 residues. Germline-derived CDR1 and CDR2 are MDHEN and SYDVKM. Losses at the gene ends were 6 bases for V and 0 bases for J; bases not matched to a gene: 6. The CDR3 nucleotides read TGTGCCAGCAGGGGTGGCGGGAGAAGCACAGATACGCAGTATTTT. Its translation: CASRGGGRSTDTQYF.